The T cell receptor (beta chain) under discussion was sequenced for a study of pediatric ulcerative colitis. Sequenced by immunoSEQ multiplex PCR; TCRdb stores in-frame clones only, minus some. Of 59,000 or so clones in the sample, 77% were seen once. Trimming cost V 6 bases and J 6 bases, with 11 bases left between them. The CDR3 is 12 amino acids. CDR1 and CDR2 (germline): MNHEY, SMNVEV (reference sequence). This clone has a handful of counts. Ulcerative colitis patients received no immunosuppressive medication before the diagnostic colonoscopy. The clonotype originates from a boy between 5 and 17 years old with moderate ulcerative colitis. Sequenced material: blood. The chain couples TRBV27 to TRBJ1-1; D uncertain. The CDR3 region is CASSRGSAEAFF. CDR3 nucleotide sequence: TGTGCCAGCAGCCGTGGATCGGCTGAAGCTTTCTTT.